The clone carrying this TCR beta chain was observed a handful of times. Its specificity is not known. This sample's time point: neoterminal ileum biopsy at postoperative endoscopy, about 6 months after surgery. This sample is part of a study of T cell repertoires in ileal Crohn's disease. Germline V gene data show CDR1 as LGHNA and CDR2 as YNFKEQ. With 3 bases removed from V and 3 bases from J, the gap between germline ends came to 8 bases. The CDR3 extends over 13 amino acids. Study-level findings and limits: Endoscopic recurrence occurred in every patient whose clonality exceeded 26.8%. Endoscopy was done a median approximately 6.9 months after surgery.

Sequenced by immunoSEQ multiplex PCR; TCRdb stores in-frame clones only, minus some. This table has about 13,000 clones, approximately 78% appearing once. The sequenced sample consisted of ileal tissue. The rearrangement links TRBV4-2 to TRBJ1-2; D call uncertain. The receptor's source is an adult with Crohn's disease. CDR3 protein: CASSQTHDYGYTF. The DNA for the CDR3 is TGTGCCAGCAGCCAGACACATGACTATGGCTACACCTTC.